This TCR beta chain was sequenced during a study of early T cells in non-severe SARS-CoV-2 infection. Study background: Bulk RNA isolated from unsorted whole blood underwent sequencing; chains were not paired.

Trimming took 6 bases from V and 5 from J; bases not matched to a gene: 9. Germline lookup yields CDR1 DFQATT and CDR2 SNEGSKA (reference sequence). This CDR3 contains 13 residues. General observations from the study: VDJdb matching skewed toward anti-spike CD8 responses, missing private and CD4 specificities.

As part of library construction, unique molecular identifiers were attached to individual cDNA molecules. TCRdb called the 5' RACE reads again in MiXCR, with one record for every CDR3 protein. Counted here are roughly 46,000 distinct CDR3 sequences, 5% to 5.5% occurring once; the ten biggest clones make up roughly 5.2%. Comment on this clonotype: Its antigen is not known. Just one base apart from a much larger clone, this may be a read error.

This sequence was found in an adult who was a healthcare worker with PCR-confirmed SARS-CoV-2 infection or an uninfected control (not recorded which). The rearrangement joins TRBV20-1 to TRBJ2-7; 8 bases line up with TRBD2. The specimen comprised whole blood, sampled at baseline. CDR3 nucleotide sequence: TGCAGTGCCAAACATTCTAGCGGGCACGAGCAGTACTTC. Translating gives CSAKHSSGHEQYF.